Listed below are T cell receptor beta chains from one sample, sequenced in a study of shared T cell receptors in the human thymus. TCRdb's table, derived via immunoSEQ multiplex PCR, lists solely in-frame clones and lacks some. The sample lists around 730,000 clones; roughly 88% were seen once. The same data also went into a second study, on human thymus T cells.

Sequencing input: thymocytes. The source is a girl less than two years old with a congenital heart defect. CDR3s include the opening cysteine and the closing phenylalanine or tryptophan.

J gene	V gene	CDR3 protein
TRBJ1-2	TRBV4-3	CASSQDVGDRGRLGGYTF
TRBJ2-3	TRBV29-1	CSVDWGGADTQYF
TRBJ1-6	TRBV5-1	CASTLGDLNSPLHF
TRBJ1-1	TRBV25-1	CASAGVDTEAFF
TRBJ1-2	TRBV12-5	CASGTGALIYGYTF
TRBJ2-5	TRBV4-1	CASSQTQGASLRGTQYF
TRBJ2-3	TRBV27	CASSSCPTAEDSPSTDTQYF
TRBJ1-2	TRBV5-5	CASSQSGQASYGYTF
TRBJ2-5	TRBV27	CASSDKETQYF
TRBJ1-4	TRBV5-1	CASTVGEAATNEKLFF
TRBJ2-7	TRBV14	CASSQGHSRDWYEQYF
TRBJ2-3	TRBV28	CASSLSPRRIEDTQYF
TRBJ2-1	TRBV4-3	CASSQGRLRGRGVNEQFF
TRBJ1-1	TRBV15	CATSRDQESSGNTEAFF
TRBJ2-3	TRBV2	CASSEPRDYTDTQYF
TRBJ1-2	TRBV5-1	CASSLKPWTAVEANYGYTF
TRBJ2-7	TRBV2	CASSLIRDREIYEQYF
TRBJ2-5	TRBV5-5	CASSLDRGQETQYF
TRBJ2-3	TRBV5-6	CASSLLGGGRSSTDTQYF
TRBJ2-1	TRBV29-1	CSVDIGFLLSSYNEQFF
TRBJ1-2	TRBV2	CASSERTGGNYGYTF
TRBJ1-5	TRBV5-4	CASSSHPGGTQPQHF